The 16 T cell receptor beta chains reported below all come from one sample, sequenced in a study of cytomegalovirus exposure and HLA in healthy donors. Assay used: immunoSEQ multiplex PCR; TCRdb lists only in-frame clones, some missing. The data show 85,000 to 120,000 clones, 88% seen once. The sample was PBMCs. The receptors were sampled from a woman aged 18-30 years in good health and CMV-seropositive.

V usage is TRBV19 and J usage is TRBJ1-4; D gene uncertain. V shed 3 bases and J shed 2 bases, with 7 bases lying between them. The germline V gene encodes CDR1 LNHDA and CDR2 SQIVND (reference sequence). This CDR3 has 14 amino acids. CDR3 sequence reads: CASSISGTNEKLFF. The CDR3 DNA is TGTGCCAGTAGTATCTCGGGGACTAATGAAAAACTGTTTTTT.

This rearrangement joins TRBV10-2 to TRBJ1-6; D ambiguous. Germline V lookup: CDR1 WSHSY, CDR2 SAAADI. The CDR3 extends over 15 amino acids. The V and J ends lost 5 bases and 5 bases respectively, with 13 bases between them. The CDR3 nucleotides are TGCGCCAGCAGTCGTAGTTCCAGGAATAATTCACCCCTCCACTTT. Encoded protein: CASSRSSRNNSPLHF.

The V and J genes are TRBV4-3 and TRBJ1-4, with D possibly TRBD1 on 6 matching bases. The V end lost 0 bases, the J end lost 0 bases, and 14 bases lay between the germline ends. CDR3 length equals 18 residues. The V gene's germline CDR1 is LGHNA and CDR2 YSLEER. This CDR3 reads CASSQDSRQVATNEKLFF. The CDR3 region has the DNA TGCGCCAGCAGCCAAGATAGTAGACAGGTTGCAACTAATGAAAAACTGTTTTTT.

The V and J genes are TRBV6-1 and TRBJ2-1; possibly TRBD2 for D (6 bases). The CDR3 length is 13 residues. V was shortened by 3 bases and J by 7 bases, with 10 bases between the two germline ends. Germline CDR1 MNHNS, CDR2 SASEGT. The CDR3 spells CASSDTGVNEQFF. In DNA, the CDR3 is TGTGCCAGCAGTGACACGGGGGTTAATGAGCAGTTCTTC.

The chain couples TRBV28 to TRBJ2-3; the match to TRBD1 covers 7 bases. Germline V gives CDR1 MDHEN, CDR2 SYDVKM. The CDR3 has 14 residues. J was trimmed by 6 bases and V by 6 bases; bases with no gene match: 9. The CDR3: CASRPGTAPDTQYF. CDR3 nucleotides: TGTGCCAGCAGGCCCGGGACAGCTCCCGATACGCAGTATTTT.

The V call is TRBV27, the J call TRBJ1-5; no definite D call. The V end was cut by 2 bases, the J end by 6 bases, with 11 bases between. Germline values: CDR1 MNHEY, CDR2 SMNVEV (reference sequence). CDR3 length: 14 residues. This chain's CDR3 is CASSLVPGGQPQHF. The CDR3 DNA reads as TGTGCCAGCAGTTTAGTCCCGGGAGGTCAGCCCCAGCATTTT.

This chain joins TRBV2 and TRBJ2-5; a possible D gene is TRBD2 (7 bases). Trimming removed 10 bases from V and 4 bases from J, with 16 bases in between. Looked up from germline, CDR1 is SNHLY and CDR2 is FYNNEI. This CDR3 has 13 amino acids. Here the CDR3 reads CATLGRGGETQYF. The CDR3 bases are TGTGCCACCCTAGGAAGGGGGGGAGAGACCCAGTACTTC.

This chain links TRBV4-1 with TRBJ1-2; TRBD1 is a possible D gene (6 bases). This CDR3 is built from 13 residues. The germline CDR1 and CDR2 sequences are MGHRA and YSYEKL. Trimming removed 1 base at V and 7 bases at J, with 10 bases between. DNA for the CDR3: TGCGCCAGCAGCCAAGTAACAGGGTCTGGCTACACCTTC. Translated: CASSQVTGSGYTF.

This chain uses TRBV5-4 with TRBJ2-7; possible D gene TRBD1, 5 bases. CDR3 length: 14 amino acids. Trimming left V 0 bases short and J 3 bases short, with 10 bases between. CDR1 is SGHNT and CDR2 is YYREEE in the germline V gene (reference sequence). CDR3 residues: CASSLGGQGYEQYV. The DNA for the CDR3 is TGTGCCAGCAGCTTGGGTGGCCAGGGCTACGAGCAGTACGTC.

The chain couples TRBV4-3 to TRBJ2-5; TRBD2 agrees at 10 bases. The CDR3 length is 13 residues. Germline V lookup: CDR1 LGHNA, CDR2 YSLEER. The junction had 0 bases not matched to a gene; V was cut back by 4 bases and J by 4 bases. CDR3 DNA: TGCGCCAGCAGCCGGACTAGCGGAGAGACCCAGTACTTC. Amino acids: CASSRTSGETQYF.

The chain couples TRBV7-2 to TRBJ1-1, with D hard to call. V was pared by 5 bases and J by 6 bases, with 13 bases between. There are 13 residues in the CDR3. Germline CDR1 is SGHTA and CDR2 is FQGNSA. The CDR3 sequence is CASSAEGSAEAFF. The CDR3 DNA reads as TGTGCCAGCAGCGCGGAGGGTAGCGCTGAAGCTTTCTTT.

This chain joins TRBV4-1 and TRBJ2-2; D gene uncertain. Trimming stripped 0 bases from V and 3 bases from J, with 14 bases between. The CDR3 is 17 amino acids. Per the germline V gene, CDR1 is MGHRA and CDR2 is YSYEKL. The CDR3, as DNA: TGCGCCAGCAGCCAAGATGTGTTAGTTAGTTACACCGGGGAGCTGTTTTTT. As protein: CASSQDVLVSYTGELFF.

The chain recombines TRBV27 with TRBJ2-1, with TRBD2 matching over 7 bases. The germline CDR1 and CDR2 sequences are MNHEY and SMNVEV (reference sequence). Germline trimming cut 1 base from V and 10 bases from J; bases unmatched to any gene: 13. The CDR3 runs to 16 residues. The CDR3 DNA reads as TGTGCCAGCAGTTTATTGGCTAGCGGCACCTCGGGGGAGCAGTTCTTC. As protein: CASSLLASGTSGEQFF.

The chain has TRBV28 and TRBJ2-6, with D unresolved. V was trimmed by 3 bases and J by 4 bases, leaving 7 bases between them. Germline V lookup: CDR1 MDHEN, CDR2 SYDVKM. The CDR3 sequence is 14 residues long. CDR3 sequence reads: CASSFVAGANVLTF. DNA of the CDR3: TGTGCCAGCAGTTTCGTTGCGGGGGCCAACGTCCTGACTTTC.

The V call is TRBV4-3, the J call TRBJ2-1; no definite D call. Germline-derived CDR1 and CDR2 are LGHNA and YSLEER. V was clipped by 1 base and J by 9 bases, with 10 bases between them. This CDR3 is 13 amino acids long. The CDR3 nucleotides are TGCGCCAGCAGCCAAGGTCGGTTAGCTGAGCAGTTCTTC. Translating gives CASSQGRLAEQFF.

The rearrangement joins TRBV7-5 to TRBJ2-3; the table's D call of TRBD2 was not tested on the DNA. TRBV7-5 is noted as a pseudogene. The CDR3 sequence is 18 residues long. The CDR3 region has the DNA TGTGCCAGAAGCCCCCCGTTTGAGGTGCAATCGTCCACAGATACGCAGTATTTT. This encodes CARSPPFEVQSSTDTQYF.